The T cell receptor beta chain under discussion was sequenced for a study of blood T cell repertoires in COVID-19 (dated by TCRdb to 2020 to 2021). Turning to the overall study: Collaborator samples came from the United States, Italy and Spain and covered acute and convalescent phases of COVID-19. The samples were drawn from two sources: the first 160 participants of the ongoing ImmuneRACE study, and 950 to 1,500 subjects contributed by 6 global collaborators. Where available, HLA class I and class II types were taken from metadata supplied by the sample provider and were not determined by assay-based typing. The prospective study material was composed of cDNA or gDNA derived from T cells, B-cell-depleted T cells, or PBMCs. The dataset comprised deeply sampled blood TCRbeta repertoires from subjects exposed to, actively infected with, or recovered from COVID-19. A freely available public database, intended as a resource for researchers studying the immune response to SARS-CoV-2, is where the repertoires were released. Nearly every sample came with metadata listing a de-identified subject ID, COVID-19 status, age in years and sex.

Enrolling through a virtual design, the prospective study's participants ranged in age from roughly 18 to 89 years and lived across about two dozen United States geographic areas. Cohort assignment in the prospective study relied on participant-reported clinical history from a screening survey and a study questionnaire. In the prospective study, whole blood, serum and a nasopharyngeal or oropharyngeal swab were collected from each participant by mobile phlebotomists. Prospective study participants could optionally give additional blood draws and questionnaires over an approximately 2-month period. Prospective study blood samples were shipped either frozen or at room temperature before DNA extraction. What the authors observed across the whole study: The amount of clinical and demographic metadata varied by source and participant and was provided uncurated.

CDR1 and CDR2 are read off the germline V gene as SGHAT and FQNNGV. There are 15 amino acids in the CDR3, from cysteine to phenylalanine inclusive. Only CDR3 DNA is held: 45 bases, read in frame from base 1. Trimming at the junction amounts to 1 base on V and 2 bases on J, and the germline ends lie 6 bases apart. The immunoSEQ Assay, a bias-controlled multiplex PCR, was used to amplify TCRbeta CDR3 regions from genomic DNA. For the original study's pipeline: The number of nucleated cells in each sample was estimated from the amplification of reference gene primers within the assay. To quantify the absolute abundance of each unique TCRbeta CDR3 rearrangement, sequence reads were collapsed and filtered. For each sample, productive Simpson clonality was calculated as the square root of Simpson's diversity index across productive rearrangements. In its TCRdb copy, this immuneACCESS table keeps in-frame sequences only and misses some clones. Where compared with another copy, unresolved V genes explain less than half of these, and the others have no known cause. Clone size and V and J calls were adopted from that table, with D and trimming inferred from the DNA. The sample contains about 140,000 clones, roughly 86% of them found a single time. Of the sample, more than 3% is held by the ten largest clones.

As concerns this clone: The clone's antigen remains unknown. Base qualities are not recorded, but no much larger clone differs from it by a single base.

Sequenced sample: PBMCs or T cells enriched from blood (not recorded which). The chain was built from TRBV11-2 and TRBJ2-6; the D gene is perhaps TRBD2, from 6 matching bases. The clonotype originates from a woman between 50 and 59 years old with acute COVID-19. DNA sequence: TGTGCCAGCAGCTTAGGGGGGGCTGGGGCCAACGTCCTGACTTTC. Protein translation: CASSLGGAGANVLTF.